The subject of this entry is one TCR beta chain. Library preparation (for TCRbeta) was performed with unique molecular identifiers. TCRdb recomputed calls from the PCR reads with MiXCR, one row per CDR3 protein. This sample yields about half a million distinct CDR3 sequences, of which around 12% are seen a single time; more than 5.5% belongs to the top ten. This entry comes from a study of T-cell reconstitution after alpha-beta-depleted transplantation in children. V lost 5 bases, J lost 0 bases, and 6 bases stayed unmatched. Per the germline V gene, CDR1 is SGHVS and CDR2 is FNYEAQ. The CDR3 totals 16 residues.

Sequencing used PBMCs from the stem cell graft donor, obtained from the stem cell graft. The genes are TRBV7-6 and TRBJ2-7; TRBD2 aligns across 11 bases. The clonotype comes from a human donor who donated a stem cell graft to a child with combined immunodeficiency. CDR3: CASSITGTSGSYEQYF. CDR3 DNA sequence: TGTGCCAGCAGCATTACCGGGACTAGCGGCTCCTACGAGCAGTACTTC.